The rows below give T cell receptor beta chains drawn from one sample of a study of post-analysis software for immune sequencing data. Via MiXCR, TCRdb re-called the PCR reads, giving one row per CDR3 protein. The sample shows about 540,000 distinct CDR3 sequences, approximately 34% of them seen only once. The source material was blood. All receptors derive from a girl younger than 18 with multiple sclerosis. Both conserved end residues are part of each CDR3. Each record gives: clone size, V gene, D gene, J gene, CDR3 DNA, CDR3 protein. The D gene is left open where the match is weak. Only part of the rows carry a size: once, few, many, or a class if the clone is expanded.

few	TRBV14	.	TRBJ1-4	TGTGCCAGCAGCCAAGCCCAGAGGGGGGAGGAAAAACTGTTTTTT	CASSQAQRGEEKLFF
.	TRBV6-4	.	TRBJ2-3	TGTGCCAGCAGTGATTTTGGCAGGGTGGCAGATACGCAGTATTTT	CASSDFGRVADTQYF
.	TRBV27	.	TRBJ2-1	TGTGCCAGCAGTCCTGACGGGGTTAGGAGCTCCTACAATGAGCAGTTCTTC	CASSPDGVRSSYNEQFF
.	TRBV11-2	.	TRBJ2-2	TGTGCCACCTCGGGCAACAACACCGGGGAGCTGTTTTTT	CATSGNNTGELFF
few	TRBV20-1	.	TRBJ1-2	TGCAGTGCTAGAGATCGGACGGGGGATTATGGCTACACCTTC	CSARDRTGDYGYTF
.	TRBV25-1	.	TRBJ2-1	TGTGCCAGCAGTGAGGGGGGACCCGGCCCGCCGGGAAGTGATGAGCAGTTCTTC	CASSEGGPGPPGSDEQFF
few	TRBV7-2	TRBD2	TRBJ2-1	TGTGCCAGCAGCTTAGTCGGGGGGGCCGACAATGAGCAGTTCTTC	CASSLVGGADNEQFF
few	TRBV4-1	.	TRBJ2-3	TGCGCCAGCAGCCAAGCCCCCAGCTCATCCGATACGCAGTATTTT	CASSQAPSSSDTQYF
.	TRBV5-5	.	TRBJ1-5	TGTGCCAGCAGGGTAGGGGGGGGCTTTGGTCAGCCCCAGCATTTT	CASRVGGGFGQPQHF
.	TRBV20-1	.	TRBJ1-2	TGCAGTGCCTTGGACGAAGCTGGCTACACCTTC	CSALDEAGYTF
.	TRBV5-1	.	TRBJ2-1	TGCGCCAGCAGTTCGACGGGGACAAACAATGAGCAGTTCTTC	CASSSTGTNNEQFF
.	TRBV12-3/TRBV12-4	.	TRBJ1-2	TGTGCCAGCAGTTGGACTGCCTATGGCTACACCTTC	CASSWTAYGYTF
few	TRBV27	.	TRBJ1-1	TGTGCCAGCAGTAAGGACAGAGCGAACACTGAAGCTTTCTTT	CASSKDRANTEAFF
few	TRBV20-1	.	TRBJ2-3	TGCAGTGCAAACCATCACCTCGGAGGGACAGATACGCAGTATTTT	CSANHHLGGTDTQYF
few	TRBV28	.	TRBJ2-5	TGTGCCAGCAGCCCCACGGTGGAAGGCCAGTACTTC	CASSPTVEGQYF
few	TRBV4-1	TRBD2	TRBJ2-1	TGCGCCAGCAGCCAAGAGGGGACTAGCGGGGGGCCATGGGAGCAGTTCTTC	CASSQEGTSGGPWEQFF